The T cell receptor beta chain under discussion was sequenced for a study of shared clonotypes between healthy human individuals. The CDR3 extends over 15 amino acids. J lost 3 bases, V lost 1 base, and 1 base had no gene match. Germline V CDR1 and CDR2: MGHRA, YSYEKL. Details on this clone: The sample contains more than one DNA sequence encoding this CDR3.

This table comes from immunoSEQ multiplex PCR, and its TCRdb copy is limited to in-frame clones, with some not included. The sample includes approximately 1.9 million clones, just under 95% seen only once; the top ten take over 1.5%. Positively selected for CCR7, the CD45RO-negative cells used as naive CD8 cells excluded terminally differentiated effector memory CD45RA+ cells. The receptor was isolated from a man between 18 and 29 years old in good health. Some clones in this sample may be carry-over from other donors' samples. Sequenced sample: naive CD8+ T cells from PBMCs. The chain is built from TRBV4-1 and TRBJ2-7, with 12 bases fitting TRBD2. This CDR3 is CASSQGLAGVYEQYF. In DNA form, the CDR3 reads TGCGCCAGCAGCCAAGGACTAGCGGGAGTCTACGAGCAGTACTTC.